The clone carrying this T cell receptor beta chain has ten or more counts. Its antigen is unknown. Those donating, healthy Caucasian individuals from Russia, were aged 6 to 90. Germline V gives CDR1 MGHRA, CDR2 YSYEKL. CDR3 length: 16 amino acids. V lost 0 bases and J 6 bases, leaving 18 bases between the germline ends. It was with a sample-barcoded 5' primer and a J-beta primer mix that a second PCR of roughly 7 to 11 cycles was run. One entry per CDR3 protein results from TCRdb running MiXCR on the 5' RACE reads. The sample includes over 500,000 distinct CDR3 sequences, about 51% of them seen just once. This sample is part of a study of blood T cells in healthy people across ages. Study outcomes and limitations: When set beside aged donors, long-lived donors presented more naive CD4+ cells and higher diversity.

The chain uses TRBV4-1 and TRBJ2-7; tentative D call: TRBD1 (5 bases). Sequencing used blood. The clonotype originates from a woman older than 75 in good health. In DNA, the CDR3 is TGCGCCAGCAGCCAAGAACCCCCAAGGGGTGGGTTCGAGCAGTACTTC. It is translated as CASSQEPPRGGFEQYF.